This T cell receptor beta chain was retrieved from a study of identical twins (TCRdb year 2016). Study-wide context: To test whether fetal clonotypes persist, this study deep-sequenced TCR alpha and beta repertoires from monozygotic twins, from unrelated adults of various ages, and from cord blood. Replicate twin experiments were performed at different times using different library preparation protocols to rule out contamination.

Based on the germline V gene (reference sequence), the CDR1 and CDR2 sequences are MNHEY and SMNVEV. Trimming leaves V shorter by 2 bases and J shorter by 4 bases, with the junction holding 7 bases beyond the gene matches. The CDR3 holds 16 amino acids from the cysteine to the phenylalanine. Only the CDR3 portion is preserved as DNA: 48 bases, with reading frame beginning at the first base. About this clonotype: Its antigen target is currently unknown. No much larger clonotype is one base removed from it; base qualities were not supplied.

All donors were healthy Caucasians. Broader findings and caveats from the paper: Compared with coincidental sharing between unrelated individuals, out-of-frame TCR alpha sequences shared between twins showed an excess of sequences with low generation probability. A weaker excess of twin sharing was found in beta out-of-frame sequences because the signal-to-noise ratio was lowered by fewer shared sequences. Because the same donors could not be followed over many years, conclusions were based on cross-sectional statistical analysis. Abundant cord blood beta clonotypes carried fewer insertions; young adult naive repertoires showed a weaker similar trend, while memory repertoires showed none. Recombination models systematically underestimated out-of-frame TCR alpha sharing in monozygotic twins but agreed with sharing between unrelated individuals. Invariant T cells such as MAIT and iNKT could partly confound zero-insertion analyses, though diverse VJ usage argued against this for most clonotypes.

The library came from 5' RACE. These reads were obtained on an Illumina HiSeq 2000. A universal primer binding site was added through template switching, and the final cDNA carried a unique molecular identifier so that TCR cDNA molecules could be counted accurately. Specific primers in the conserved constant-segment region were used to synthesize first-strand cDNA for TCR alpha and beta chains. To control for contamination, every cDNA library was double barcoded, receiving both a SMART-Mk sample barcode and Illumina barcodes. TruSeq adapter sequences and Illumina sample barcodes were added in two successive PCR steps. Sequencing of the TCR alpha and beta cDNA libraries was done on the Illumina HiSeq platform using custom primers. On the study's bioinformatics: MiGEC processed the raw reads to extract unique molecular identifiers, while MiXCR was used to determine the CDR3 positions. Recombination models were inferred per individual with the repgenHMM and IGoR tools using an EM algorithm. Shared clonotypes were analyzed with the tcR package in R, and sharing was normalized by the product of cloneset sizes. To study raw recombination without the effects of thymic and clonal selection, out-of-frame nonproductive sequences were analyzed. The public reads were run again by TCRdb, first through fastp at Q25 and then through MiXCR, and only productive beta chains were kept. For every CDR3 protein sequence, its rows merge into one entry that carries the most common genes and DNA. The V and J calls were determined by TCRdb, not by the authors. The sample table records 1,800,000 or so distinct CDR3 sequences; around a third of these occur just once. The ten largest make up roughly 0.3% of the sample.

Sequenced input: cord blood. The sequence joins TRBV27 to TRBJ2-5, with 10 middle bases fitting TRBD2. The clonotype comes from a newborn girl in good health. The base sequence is TGTGCCAGCAGTTTACGCGGACTAGCGGTCGGAGAGACCCAGTACTTC. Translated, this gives CASSLRGLAVGETQYF.